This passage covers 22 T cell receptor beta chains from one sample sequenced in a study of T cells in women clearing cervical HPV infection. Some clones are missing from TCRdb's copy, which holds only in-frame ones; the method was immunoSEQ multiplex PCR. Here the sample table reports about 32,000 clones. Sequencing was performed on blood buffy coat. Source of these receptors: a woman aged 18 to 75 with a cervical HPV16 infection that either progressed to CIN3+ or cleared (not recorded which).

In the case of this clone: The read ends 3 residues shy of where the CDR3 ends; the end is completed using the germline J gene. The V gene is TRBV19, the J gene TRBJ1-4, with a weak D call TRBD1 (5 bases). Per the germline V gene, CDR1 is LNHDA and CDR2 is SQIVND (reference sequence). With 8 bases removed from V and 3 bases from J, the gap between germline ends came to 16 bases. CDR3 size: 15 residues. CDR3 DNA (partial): TGTGCCAGTTCTTTAGCAGGGTTGTCTAATGAAAAA. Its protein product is CASSLAGLSNEK. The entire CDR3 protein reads CASSLAGLSNEKLFF.

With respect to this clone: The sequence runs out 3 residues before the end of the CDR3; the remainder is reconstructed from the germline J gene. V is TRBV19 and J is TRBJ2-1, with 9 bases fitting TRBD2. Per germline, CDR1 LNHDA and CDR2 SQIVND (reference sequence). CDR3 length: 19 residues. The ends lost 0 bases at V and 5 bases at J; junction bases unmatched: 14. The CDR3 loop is CASSIDLGAFQRGDNEQFF. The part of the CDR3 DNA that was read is TGTGCCAGTAGTATAGATCTAGGGGCCTTCCAGCGGGGGGACAATGAG.

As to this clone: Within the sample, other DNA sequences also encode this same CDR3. The CDR3: CAWSSVDRLVSGNTIYF. The DNA read from the CDR3 is TGTGCCTGGAGTAGTGTTGACAGACTAGTCTCTGGAAACACC. This chain links TRBV30 with TRBJ1-3; weak D call: TRBD1 (5 bases). The read gets to within 3 residues of the CDR3 end, and the germline J gene fills in the rest. In germline, CDR1 is GTSNPN, CDR2 SVGIG (reference sequence). The germline V and J ends were trimmed by 2 bases and 0 bases, with 17 bases remaining between them. The CDR3 runs to 17 residues.

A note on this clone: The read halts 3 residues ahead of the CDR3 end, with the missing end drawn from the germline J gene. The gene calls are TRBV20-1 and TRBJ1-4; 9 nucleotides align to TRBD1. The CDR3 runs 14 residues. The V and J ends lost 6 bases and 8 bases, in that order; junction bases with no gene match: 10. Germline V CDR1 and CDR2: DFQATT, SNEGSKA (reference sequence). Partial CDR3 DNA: TGCAGTGCCACCAAGGGACAGGGACACGAAAAA. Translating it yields CSATKGQGHEK. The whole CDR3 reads CSATKGQGHEKLFF.

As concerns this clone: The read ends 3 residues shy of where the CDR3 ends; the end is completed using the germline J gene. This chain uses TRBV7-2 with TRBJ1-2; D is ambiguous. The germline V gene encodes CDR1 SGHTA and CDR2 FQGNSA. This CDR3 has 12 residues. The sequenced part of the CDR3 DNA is TGTGCCAGCAGCTTAAGCACAGATACC. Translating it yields CASSLSTDT. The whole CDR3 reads CASSLSTDTYTF.

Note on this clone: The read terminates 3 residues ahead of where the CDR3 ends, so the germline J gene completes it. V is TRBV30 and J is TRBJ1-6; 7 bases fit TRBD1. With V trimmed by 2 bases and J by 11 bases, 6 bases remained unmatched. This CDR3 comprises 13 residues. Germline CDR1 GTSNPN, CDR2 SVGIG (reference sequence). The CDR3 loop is CAWSQAGGTPLHF. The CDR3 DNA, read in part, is TGTGCCTGGAGTCAGGCAGGGGGGACACCC.

The CDR3 DNA, read in part, is TGCGCCAGCAGTGTACAATTCTCCTACAATGAG. Residues: CASSVQFSYNE. The whole CDR3 is CASSVQFSYNEQFF. The chain has TRBV10-2 and TRBJ2-1; no reliable D call. The read ends 3 residues early relative to the CDR3; the germline J gene fills the gap. V was trimmed by 4 bases and J by 0 bases, leaving 7 bases between them. The CDR3 runs 14 residues. CDR1 and CDR2 (germline): WSHSY, SAAADI.

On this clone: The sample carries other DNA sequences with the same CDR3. This CDR3 is CASSLLQGDAGNTIYF. The DNA read from the CDR3 is TGTGCCAGCTCTCTATTGCAGGGTGACGCTGGAAACACC. The chain links TRBV18 to TRBJ1-3; weak D call: TRBD1 (5 bases). The read terminates 3 residues before the CDR3 end, so the remaining end is supplied by the germline J gene. Trimming stripped 6 bases from V and 2 bases from J, with 17 bases between. Germline V gene lookup returns CDR1 KGHSH and CDR2 LQKENI. The length of the CDR3 is 16 residues.

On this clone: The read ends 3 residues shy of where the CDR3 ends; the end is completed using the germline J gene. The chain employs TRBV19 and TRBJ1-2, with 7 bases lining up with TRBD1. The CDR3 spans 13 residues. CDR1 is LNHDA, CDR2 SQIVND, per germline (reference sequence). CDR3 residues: CASSIGSRGGYTF. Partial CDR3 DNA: TGTGCCAGTAGTATCGGGAGCAGGGGGGGC.

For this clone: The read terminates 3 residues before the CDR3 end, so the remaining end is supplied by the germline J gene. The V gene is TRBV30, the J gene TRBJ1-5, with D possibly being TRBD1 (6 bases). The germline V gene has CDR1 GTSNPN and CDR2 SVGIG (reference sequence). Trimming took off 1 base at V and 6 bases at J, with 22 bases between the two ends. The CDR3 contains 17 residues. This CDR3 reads CAWSAAWNYRDVQPQHF. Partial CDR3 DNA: TGTGCCTGGAGTGCCGCTTGGAATTACAGGGACGTTCAGCCC.

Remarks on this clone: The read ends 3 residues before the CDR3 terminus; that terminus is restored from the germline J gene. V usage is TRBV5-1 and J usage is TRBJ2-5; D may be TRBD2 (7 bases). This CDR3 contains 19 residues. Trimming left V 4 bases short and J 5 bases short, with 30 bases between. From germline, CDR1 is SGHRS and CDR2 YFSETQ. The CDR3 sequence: CASSPTVGGGLPNRETQYF. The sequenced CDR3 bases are TGCGCCAGCAGCCCCACCGTAGGGGGGGGCCTTCCTAACCGGGAGACC.

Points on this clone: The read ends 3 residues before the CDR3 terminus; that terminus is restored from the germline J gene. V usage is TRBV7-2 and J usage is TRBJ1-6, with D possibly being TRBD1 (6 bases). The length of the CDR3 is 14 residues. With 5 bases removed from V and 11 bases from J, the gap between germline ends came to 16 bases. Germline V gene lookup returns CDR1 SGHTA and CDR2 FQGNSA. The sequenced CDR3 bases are TGTGCCAGCAGCCCCGGGGGGCTATATACACCC. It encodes CASSPGGLYTP. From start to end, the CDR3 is CASSPGGLYTPLHF.

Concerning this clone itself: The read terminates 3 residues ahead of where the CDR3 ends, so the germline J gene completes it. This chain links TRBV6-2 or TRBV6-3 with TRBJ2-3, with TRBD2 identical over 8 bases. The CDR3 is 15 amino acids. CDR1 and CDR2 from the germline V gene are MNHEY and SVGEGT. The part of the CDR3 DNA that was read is TGTGCCAGCAAGTCGGGAGGGGGTAGCAATCAGCCG. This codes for CASKSGGGSNQP. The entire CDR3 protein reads CASKSGGGSNQPQYF.

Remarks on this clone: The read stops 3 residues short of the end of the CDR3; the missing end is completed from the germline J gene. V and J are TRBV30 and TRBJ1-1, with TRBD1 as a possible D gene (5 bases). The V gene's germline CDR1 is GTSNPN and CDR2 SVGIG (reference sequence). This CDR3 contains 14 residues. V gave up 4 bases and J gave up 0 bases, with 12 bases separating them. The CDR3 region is CAWTRVLLNTEAFF. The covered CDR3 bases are TGTGCCTGGACCAGGGTTCTGTTGAACACTGAA.

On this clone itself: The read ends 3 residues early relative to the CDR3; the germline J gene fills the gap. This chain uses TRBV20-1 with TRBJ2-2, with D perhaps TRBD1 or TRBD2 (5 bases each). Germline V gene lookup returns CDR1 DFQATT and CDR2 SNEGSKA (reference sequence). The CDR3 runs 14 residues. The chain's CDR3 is CSALGGRGANVLFF. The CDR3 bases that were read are TGCAGTGCCCTAGGTGGGAGAGGGGCCAACGTG.

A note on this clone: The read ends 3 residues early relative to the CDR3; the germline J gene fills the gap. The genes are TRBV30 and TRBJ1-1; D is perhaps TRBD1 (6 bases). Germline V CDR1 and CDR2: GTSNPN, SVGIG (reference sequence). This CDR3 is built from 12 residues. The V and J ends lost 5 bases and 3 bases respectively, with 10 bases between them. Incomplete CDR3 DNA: TGTGCCTGGTCGACAGGTTACACTGAA. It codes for CAWSTGYTE. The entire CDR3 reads CAWSTGYTEAFF.

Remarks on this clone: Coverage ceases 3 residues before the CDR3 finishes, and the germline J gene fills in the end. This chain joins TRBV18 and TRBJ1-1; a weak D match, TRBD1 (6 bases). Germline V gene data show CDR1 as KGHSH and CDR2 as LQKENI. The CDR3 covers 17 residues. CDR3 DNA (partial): TGTGCCAGCTCGCCTAGTTCCCCGGGACACCCAAACGTGACA. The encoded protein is CASSPSSPGHPNVT. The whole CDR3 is CASSPSSPGHPNVTAFF.

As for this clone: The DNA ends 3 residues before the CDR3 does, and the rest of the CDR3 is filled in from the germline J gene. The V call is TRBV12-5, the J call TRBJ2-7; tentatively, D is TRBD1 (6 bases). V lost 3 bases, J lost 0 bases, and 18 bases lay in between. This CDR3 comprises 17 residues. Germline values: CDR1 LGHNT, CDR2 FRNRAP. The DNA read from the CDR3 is TGTGCTAGTGGTTTTATCCCGCGACAGGCTGCCTCCTACGAG. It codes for CASGFIPRQAASYE. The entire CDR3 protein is CASGFIPRQAASYEQYF.

The CDR3: CASSVTGAGETQYF. CDR3 DNA (partial): TGTGCCAGCAGTGTCACAGGGGCTGGAGAGACG. This chain links TRBV6-1 with TRBJ2-3; 7 bases agree with TRBD1. The CDR3 extends 3 residues past the end of the read, so its final part is completed from the germline J gene. Germline assignment: CDR1 MNHNS and CDR2 SASEGT. The CDR3 sequence is 14 residues long.

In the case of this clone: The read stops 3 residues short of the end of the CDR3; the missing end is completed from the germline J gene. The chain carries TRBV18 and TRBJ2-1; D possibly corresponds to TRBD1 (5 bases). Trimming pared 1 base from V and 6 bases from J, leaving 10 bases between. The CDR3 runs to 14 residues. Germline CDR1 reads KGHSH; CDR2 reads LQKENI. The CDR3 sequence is CASSPQEGVNEQFF. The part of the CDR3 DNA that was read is TGTGCCAGCTCACCACAGGAAGGGGTCAATGAG.

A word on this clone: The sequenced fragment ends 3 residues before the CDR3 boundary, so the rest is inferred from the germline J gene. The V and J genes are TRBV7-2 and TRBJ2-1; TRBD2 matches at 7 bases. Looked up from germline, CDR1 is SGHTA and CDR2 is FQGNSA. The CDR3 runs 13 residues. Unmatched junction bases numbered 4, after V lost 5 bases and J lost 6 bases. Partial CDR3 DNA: TGTGCCAGCAGCCGGACTAGGGGCAATGAG. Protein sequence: CASSRTRGNE. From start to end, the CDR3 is CASSRTRGNEQFF.

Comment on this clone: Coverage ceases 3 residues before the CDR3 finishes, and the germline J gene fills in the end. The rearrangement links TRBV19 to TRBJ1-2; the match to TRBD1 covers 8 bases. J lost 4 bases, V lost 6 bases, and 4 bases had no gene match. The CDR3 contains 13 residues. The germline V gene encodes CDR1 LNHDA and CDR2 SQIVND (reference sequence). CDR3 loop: CASSDTGGYGYTF. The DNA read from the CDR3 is TGTGCCAGTAGCGATACAGGGGGCTATGGC.